The next 10 T cell receptor beta chains were all read from a single sample in a study of T-cell reconstitution after alpha-beta-depleted transplantation in children. During its preparation, the TCRbeta library received unique molecular identifiers. TCRdb reprocessed the PCR reads via MiXCR and lists one record per CDR3 protein. The sample carries 90,000 to 100,000 distinct CDR3 sequences, 20% to 25% recorded once. The material was PBMCs, obtained before TCRalphabeta/CD19-depleted stem cell transplant. The receptors here all came from a boy aged 2 to 10 with acute lymphoblastic leukemia, due to receive a stem cell transplant.

This clonotype was recorded a few times. This chain joins TRBV18 and TRBJ1-2; 10 bases agree with TRBD1. In germline, CDR1 is KGHSH, CDR2 LQKENI. This CDR3 region has 15 residues. J was trimmed by 0 bases and V by 4 bases; bases with no gene match: 2. The DNA for the CDR3 is TGTGCCAGCTCACTGGGACAGGGGACTAACTATGGCTACACCTTC. This encodes CASSLGQGTNYGYTF.

The table lists this clonotype with a few counts. The DNA for the CDR3 is TGTGCCAGCAGCGTAGGGGGGAGCGGAGGACCCGAGACCCAGTACTTC. Its protein is CASSVGGSGGPETQYF. This chain connects TRBV9 to TRBJ2-5; either TRBD1 or TRBD2 may supply D (5 bases each). V lost 0 bases to trimming and J lost 5 bases, with 17 bases between them. The CDR3 loop spans 16 amino acids. Germline CDR1 reads SGDLS; CDR2 reads YYNGEE.

The chain is built from TRBV7-9 and TRBJ1-1; D might be TRBD1 (6 bases). The CDR3 loop spans 15 amino acids. Germline CDR1 is SEHNR and CDR2 is FQNEAQ (reference sequence). The ends were cut back, 2 bases at V and 5 bases at J, with 15 bases in the middle. The CDR3 loop is CASSLLLGARTEAFF. For the CDR3, the DNA is TGTGCCAGCAGCTTATTGCTGGGGGCGAGGACTGAAGCTTTCTTT.

This clonotype was seen more than once but under ten times. The rearrangement uses TRBV6-1 and TRBJ2-1; 9 nucleotides line up with TRBD2. Looked up from germline, CDR1 is MNHNS and CDR2 is SASEGT. The CDR3 runs 13 residues. V dropped 3 bases and J dropped 14; count of bases not matched to a gene: 8. The CDR3 loop is CASSETSGGAKFF. Written as DNA, the CDR3 is TGTGCCAGCAGTGAGACTAGCGGAGGGGCCAAGTTCTTC.

The chain couples TRBV5-1 to TRBJ1-2; D gene uncertain. CDR1 and CDR2 (germline): SGHRS, YFSETQ. This CDR3 has 13 amino acids. Trimming took off 1 base at V and 2 bases at J, with 6 bases between the two ends. In DNA form, the CDR3 reads TGCGCCAGCAGCTTGAATAGGAACTATGGCTACACCTTC. Its translation is CASSLNRNYGYTF.

There are a few counts of this clonotype. The chain links TRBV20-1 to TRBJ1-1, with 7 nucleotides matching TRBD1. V trimming: 2 bases; J trimming: 0 bases; junction bases outside the gene matches: 9. The CDR3 is 16 amino acids. From germline, CDR1 is DFQATT and CDR2 SNEGSKA (reference sequence). The CDR3 DNA reads TGCAGTGCTAGACCCAACAGGGGCCCTATGAACACTGAAGCTTTCTTT. Encoded protein: CSARPNRGPMNTEAFF.

This clonotype was recorded at least ten times. Here the CDR3 reads CASSEPTSGGASDTQYF. For the CDR3, the DNA is TGCGCCAGCAGTGAGCCTACTAGCGGAGGGGCCTCAGATACGCAGTATTTT. V gene TRBV10-2 combines with J gene TRBJ2-3; 8 bases map to TRBD2. Germline V gene lookup returns CDR1 WSHSY and CDR2 SAAADI. This CDR3 has 17 amino acids. With V trimmed by 2 bases and J by 4 bases, 11 bases remained unmatched.

The chain is built from TRBV2 and TRBJ2-1; the match to TRBD2 covers 9 bases. CDR1 SNHLY and CDR2 FYNNEI come from the germline V gene. The CDR3 runs 15 residues. The trim removed 8 bases at V and 0 bases at J, leaving 5 bases unmatched. The DNA for the CDR3 is TGTGCCAGCGTAGCTAGCGGGACCTCCTACAATGAGCAGTTCTTC. It yields the protein CASVASGTSYNEQFF.

This rearrangement joins TRBV7-8 to TRBJ2-7; tentative D call: TRBD1 (6 bases). The CDR3 extends over 14 amino acids. Germline V gene lookup returns CDR1 SGHVS and CDR2 FQNEAQ. V was shortened by 0 bases and J by 6 bases, with 12 bases between the two germline ends. The CDR3 reads CASSLAQGSAEQYF. The DNA of the CDR3 is TGTGCCAGCAGCTTAGCGCAGGGGTCGGCCGAGCAGTACTTC.

The chain is built from TRBV7-9 and TRBJ2-5, with D maybe TRBD2 (6 bases). V lost 3 bases and J lost 4, with 12 bases in between. The CDR3 consists of 14 residues. The germline V gene encodes CDR1 SEHNR and CDR2 FQNEAQ (reference sequence). Here the CDR3 DNA reads TGTGCCAGCAGCTTCCCGGAGGGCGGAGAGACCCAGTACTTC. Protein: CASSFPEGGETQYF. Variable domain in full (rest from reference TRBV7-9 and TRBJ2-5): DTGVSQNPRHKITKRGQNVTFRCDPISEHNRLYWYRQTLGQGPEFLTYFQNEAQLEKSRLLSDRFSAERPKGSFSTLEIQRTEQGDSAMYLCASSFPEGGETQYFGPGTRLLVL.